The next 20 T cell receptor beta chains were all read from a single sample in a study of cytomegalovirus exposure and HLA in healthy donors. TCRdb's table, derived via immunoSEQ multiplex PCR, lists solely in-frame clones and lacks some. The profile covers around 200,000 clones, with about 80% appearing a single time and around 2.8% taken by the ten largest. Input material: PBMCs. The receptors derive from a woman in her late teens or twenties in good health and CMV-seropositive.

V is TRBV29-1 and J is TRBJ2-1, with 16 bases identical to TRBD2. This CDR3 is built from 14 residues. Germline V CDR1 and CDR2: SQVTM, ANQGSEA. V trimming: 7 bases; J trimming: 6 bases; junction bases outside the gene matches: 3. Here the CDR3 reads CSAGTSGGANEQFF. CDR3 coding DNA: TGCAGCGCCGGGACTAGCGGGGGGGCCAATGAGCAGTTCTTC.

This clone was seen once. Here the CDR3 reads CASQTYNEQFF. CDR3 nucleotides: TGTGCCAGCCAAACCTACAATGAGCAGTTCTTC. The chain recombines TRBV7-2 with TRBJ2-1, with unresolved D. The V end was cut by 8 bases, the J end by 2 bases, with 4 bases between. Germline CDR1 is SGHTA and CDR2 is FQGNSA. The CDR3 is 11 residues long.

This clone came up a few times. The chain has TRBV7-9 and TRBJ1-2, with TRBD1 as a possible D gene (6 bases). CDR1 SEHNR and CDR2 FQNEAQ come from the germline V gene (reference sequence). Trimming took 8 bases from V and 4 from J, leaving 20 bases between them. There are 15 residues in the CDR3. The CDR3 loop is CASADGGERSYGYTF. The CDR3 bases are TGTGCCAGCGCGGATGGGGGCGAGAGAAGCTATGGCTACACCTTC.

This clone was found a few times. The chain recombines TRBV5-6 with TRBJ2-7, with TRBD2 identical over 7 bases. The V gene end was trimmed by 6 bases and the J gene end by 3 bases; junction bases not matched to a gene: 9. This CDR3 region has 14 residues. In germline, CDR1 is SGHDT, CDR2 YYEEEE. CDR3 sequence: CASNDFRDYYEQYF. CDR3 coding DNA: TGTGCCAGCAACGATTTCCGGGACTACTACGAGCAGTACTTC.

The chain employs TRBV4-2 and TRBJ2-3; 9 nucleotides align to TRBD2. CDR1 and CDR2 (germline): LGHNA, YNFKEQ. V gave up 0 bases and J gave up 6 bases; unmatched junction bases: 7. CDR3 size: 16 residues. The CDR3 DNA reads TGTGCCAGCAGCCAAGATCGCGGGGGGGCATCGGATACGCAGTATTTT. It translates to CASSQDRGGASDTQYF.

The rearrangement links TRBV7-9 to TRBJ1-6; 7 bases line up with TRBD1. With V trimmed by 10 bases and J by 4 bases, 19 bases remained unmatched. Germline-derived CDR1 and CDR2 are SEHNR and FQNEAQ (reference sequence). The CDR3 runs 18 residues. DNA of the CDR3: TGTGCCATTTCCCTTGATCGACAGGGCCCGAAATATAATTCACCCCTCCACTTT. This encodes CAISLDRQGPKYNSPLHF.

The rearrangement uses TRBV2 and TRBJ2-3, with 7 bases identical to TRBD2. V was pared by 7 bases and J by 7 bases, with 14 bases of the junction left unmatched. CDR3 length: 15 amino acids. Germline loops: CDR1 SNHLY, CDR2 FYNNEI. The CDR3 region has the DNA TGTGCCAGCACATTCCTAGGACTAGTGGGAAATACGCAGTATTTT. Translated, it gives CASTFLGLVGNTQYF.

The chain carries TRBV5-1 and TRBJ1-2; D is possibly TRBD1 (6 bases). V was pared by 5 bases and J by 4 bases, with 12 bases between. The CDR3 is made up of 13 amino acids. Germline loops: CDR1 SGHRS, CDR2 YFSETQ. CDR3 in DNA: TGCGCCAGCAGAGGGGGTGGTCCCTATGGCTACACCTTC. Its protein is CASRGGGPYGYTF.

This clone was recorded a few times. The chain recombines TRBV5-1 with TRBJ1-3; D is ambiguous. The CDR3 consists of 16 residues. The germline V and J ends were trimmed by 0 bases and 0 bases, with 10 bases remaining between them. Germline CDR1 SGHRS, CDR2 YFSETQ. DNA of the CDR3: TGCGCCAGCAGCTTGGGCCCCCACAGCTCTGGAAACACCATATATTTT. As protein: CASSLGPHSSGNTIYF.

The CDR3, as DNA: TGTGCCAGCAGTTTAGAAGCGGGATCCTACAATGAGCAGTTCTTC. It yields the protein CASSLEAGSYNEQFF. The chain joins TRBV27 to TRBJ2-1; 7 positions match TRBD2. This CDR3 is 15 amino acids long. V lost 2 bases, J lost 1 base, and 2 bases stayed unmatched. Germline lookup yields CDR1 MNHEY and CDR2 SMNVEV (reference sequence).

This clone was detected a few times. The V gene is TRBV7-8, the J gene TRBJ2-5; 8 nucleotides line up with TRBD1. Losses at the gene ends were 0 bases for V and 3 bases for J; bases not matched to a gene: 6. Looked up from germline, CDR1 is SGHVS and CDR2 is FQNEAQ. CDR3 length equals 16 residues. CDR3 coding DNA: TGTGCCAGCAGCTTAGCGGCTGGACAGGGTGAAGAGACCCAGTACTTC. Its translation: CASSLAAGQGEETQYF.

This rearrangement joins TRBV23-1 to TRBJ1-2; 8 nucleotides line up with TRBD1. TRBV23-1 is placed among ORFs of uncertain function. The V gene end was trimmed by 7 bases and the J gene end by 3 bases; junction bases not matched to a gene: 10. This CDR3 is 15 amino acids long. CDR3 sequence reads: CASTTGGESDYGYTF. The DNA for the CDR3 is TGCGCCAGCACCACAGGGGGAGAATCCGACTATGGCTACACCTTC.

This clone occurred once. This chain connects TRBV4-2 to TRBJ2-5; D is possibly TRBD2 (6 bases). The CDR3 extends over 17 amino acids. Trimming shortened V by 0 bases and J by 7 bases, and 21 bases separated the two germline ends. Germline CDR1 LGHNA, CDR2 YNFKEQ. CDR3 amino acids: CASSQEFDSGSIMTQYF. The DNA of the CDR3 is TGTGCCAGCAGCCAAGAGTTTGATAGCGGTTCGATAATGACCCAGTACTTC.

V usage is TRBV7-2 and J usage is TRBJ2-2; D is possibly TRBD2 (5 bases). The germline V and J ends were trimmed by 5 bases and 0 bases, with 13 bases remaining between them. The CDR3 covers 16 residues. From germline, CDR1 is SGHTA and CDR2 FQGNSA. CDR3 in amino acids: CASSKVAPTNTGELFF. The CDR3 DNA is TGTGCCAGCAGCAAAGTAGCGCCCACGAACACCGGGGAGCTGTTTTTT.

The chain couples TRBV19 to TRBJ1-5; 7 nucleotides align to TRBD1. The germline CDR1 and CDR2 sequences are LNHDA and SQIVND (reference sequence). The CDR3 totals 15 residues. With V trimmed by 4 bases and J by 7 bases, 10 bases remained unmatched. The CDR3 protein is CASSNQGGAGQPQHF. DNA of the CDR3: TGTGCCAGTAGTAATCAAGGGGGCGCGGGGCAGCCCCAGCATTTT.

The V gene is TRBV7-9, the J gene TRBJ2-1; a weak D match, TRBD2 (5 bases). In germline, CDR1 is SEHNR, CDR2 FQNEAQ (reference sequence). V was clipped by 5 bases and J by 8 bases, with 13 bases between them. The CDR3 covers 13 residues. CDR3 protein: CASSPKDFYEQFF. The CDR3 coding sequence is TGTGCCAGCAGCCCTAAGGACTTTTATGAGCAGTTCTTC.

The gene calls are TRBV5-1 and TRBJ2-7; D gene unclear. V dropped 0 bases and J dropped 4 bases, with 11 bases sitting between them. Germline V gene data show CDR1 as SGHRS and CDR2 as YFSETQ. CDR3 length equals 14 residues. The DNA for the CDR3 is TGCGCCAGCAGCTTGGACAAAAATCTTTACGAGCAGTACTTC. It translates to CASSLDKNLYEQYF.

This clone was found once. This chain uses TRBV7-9 with TRBJ1-2; D perhaps matches TRBD1 (6 bases). Germline V gene data show CDR1 as SEHNR and CDR2 as FQNEAQ (reference sequence). The CDR3 length is 11 residues. V was shortened by 10 bases and J by 8 bases, with 14 bases between the two germline ends. The CDR3 here is CATEGEGGYTF. The DNA for the CDR3 is TGTGCCACAGAGGGGGAAGGAGGCTACACCTTC.

This clone appeared once. This chain joins TRBV5-1 and TRBJ2-7; 8 nucleotides agree with TRBD1. The CDR3 extends over 15 amino acids. Trimming removed 4 bases from V and 1 base from J; junction bases left unmatched: 7. CDR1 SGHRS and CDR2 YFSETQ come from the germline V gene. This CDR3 is CASSPTDRGSYEQYF. The CDR3 DNA follows: TGCGCCAGCAGCCCCACAGACAGGGGTTCCTACGAGCAGTACTTC.

The chain has TRBV29-1 and TRBJ1-1; D possibly corresponds to TRBD1 (5 bases). The CDR3 has 13 residues. Trimming removed 6 bases at V and 7 bases at J, with 18 bases between. Germline V gene lookup returns CDR1 SQVTM and CDR2 ANQGSEA. The CDR3 here is CSVGGGDRIEAFF. The CDR3 DNA reads as TGCAGCGTCGGTGGGGGGGATAGGATTGAAGCTTTCTTT.